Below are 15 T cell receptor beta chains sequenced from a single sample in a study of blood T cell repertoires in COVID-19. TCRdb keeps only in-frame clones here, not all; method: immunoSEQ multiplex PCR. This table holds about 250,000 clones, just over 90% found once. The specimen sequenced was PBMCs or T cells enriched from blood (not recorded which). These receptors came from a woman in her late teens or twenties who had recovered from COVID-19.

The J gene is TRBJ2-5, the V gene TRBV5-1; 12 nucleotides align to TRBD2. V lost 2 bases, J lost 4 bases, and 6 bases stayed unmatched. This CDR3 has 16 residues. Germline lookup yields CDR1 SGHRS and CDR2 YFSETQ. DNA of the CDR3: TGCGCCAGCAGCTTTGGCTCTAGCGGGAGGGGAGAGACCCAGTACTTC. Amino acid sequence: CASSFGSSGRGETQYF.

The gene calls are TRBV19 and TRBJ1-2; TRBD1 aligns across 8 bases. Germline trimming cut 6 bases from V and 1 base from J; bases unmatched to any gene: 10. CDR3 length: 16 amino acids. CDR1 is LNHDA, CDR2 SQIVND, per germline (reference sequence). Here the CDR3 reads CASSHPGQGVNYGYTF. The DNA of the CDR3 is TGTGCCAGTAGCCATCCCGGACAGGGAGTTAACTATGGCTACACCTTC.

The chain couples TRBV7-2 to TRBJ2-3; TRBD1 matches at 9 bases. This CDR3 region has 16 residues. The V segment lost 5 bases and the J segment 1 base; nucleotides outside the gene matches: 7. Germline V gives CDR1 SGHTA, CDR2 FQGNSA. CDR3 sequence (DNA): TGTGCCAGCAGCAACAGGGGGCGTTGGGGCACAGATACGCAGTATTTT. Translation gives CASSNRGRWGTDTQYF.

CDR3 DNA sequence: TGTGCCACCAGCAGAGTCGGGGGTACTAATGAAAAACTGTTTTTT. It is translated as CATSRVGGTNEKLFF. This sequence joins TRBV15 and TRBJ1-4, with a weak D call TRBD1 (5 bases). The CDR3 is 15 amino acids. The germline V gene encodes CDR1 LNHNV and CDR2 YYDKDF (reference sequence). V was cut by 1 base and J by 2 bases, with 8 bases left in between.

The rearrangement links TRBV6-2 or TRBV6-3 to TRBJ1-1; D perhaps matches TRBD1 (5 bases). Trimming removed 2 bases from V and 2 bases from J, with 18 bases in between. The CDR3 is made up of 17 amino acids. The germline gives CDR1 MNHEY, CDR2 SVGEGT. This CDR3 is CASSYTQGRLTNTEAFF. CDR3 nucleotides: TGTGCCAGCAGTTACACCCAGGGCCGGCTGACCAACACTGAAGCTTTCTTT.

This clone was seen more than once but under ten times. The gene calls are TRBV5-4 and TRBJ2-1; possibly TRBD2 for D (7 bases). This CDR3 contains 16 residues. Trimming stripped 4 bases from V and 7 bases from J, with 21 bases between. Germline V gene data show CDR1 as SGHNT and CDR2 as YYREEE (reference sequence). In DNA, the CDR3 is TGTGCCAGCAGCCCCGCTTCGGGGGGCCGTCAGAATGAGCAGTTCTTC. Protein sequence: CASSPASGGRQNEQFF.

CDR3 bases: TGTGCCAGCAGCCAATACCGGGAGGGGACTGAAGCTTTCTTT. It specifies CASSQYREGTEAFF. The rearrangement links TRBV3-1 (or the pseudogene TRBV3-2) to TRBJ1-1; a possible D gene is TRBD1 (5 bases). CDR1 LGHDT and CDR2 YNNKEL come from the germline V gene (reference sequence). The CDR3 has 14 residues. V lost 2 bases and J lost 5, with 12 bases in between.

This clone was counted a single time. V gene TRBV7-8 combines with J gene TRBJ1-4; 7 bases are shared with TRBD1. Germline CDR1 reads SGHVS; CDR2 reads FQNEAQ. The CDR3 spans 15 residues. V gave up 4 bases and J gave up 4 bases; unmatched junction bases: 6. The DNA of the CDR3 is TGTGCCAGCAGCTCCCGGACAGGATTTAATGAAAAACTGTTTTTT. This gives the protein CASSSRTGFNEKLFF.

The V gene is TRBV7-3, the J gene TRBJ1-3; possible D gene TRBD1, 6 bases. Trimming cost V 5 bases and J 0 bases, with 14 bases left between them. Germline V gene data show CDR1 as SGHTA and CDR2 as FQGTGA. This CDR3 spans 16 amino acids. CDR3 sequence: CASSPTGPSSGNTIYF. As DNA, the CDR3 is TGTGCCAGCAGCCCGACAGGACCGAGCTCTGGAAACACCATATATTTT.

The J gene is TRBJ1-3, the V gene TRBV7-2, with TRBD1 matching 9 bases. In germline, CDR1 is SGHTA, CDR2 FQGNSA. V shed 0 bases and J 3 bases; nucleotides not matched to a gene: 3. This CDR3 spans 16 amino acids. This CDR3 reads CASSLAGQGFGNTIYF. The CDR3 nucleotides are TGTGCCAGCAGCTTAGCCGGACAGGGGTTTGGAAACACCATATATTTT.

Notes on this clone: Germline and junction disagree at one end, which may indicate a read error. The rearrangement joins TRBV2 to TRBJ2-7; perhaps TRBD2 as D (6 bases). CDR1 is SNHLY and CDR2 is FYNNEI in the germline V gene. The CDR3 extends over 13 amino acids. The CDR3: CASSYIRGYGQYF. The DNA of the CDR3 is TGTGCCAGCAGTTATATACGGGGGTACGGGCAGTACTTC.

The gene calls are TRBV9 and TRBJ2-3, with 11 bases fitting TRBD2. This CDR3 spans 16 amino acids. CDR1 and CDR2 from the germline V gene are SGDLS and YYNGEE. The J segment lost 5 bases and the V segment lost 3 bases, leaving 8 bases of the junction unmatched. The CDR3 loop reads CASSGLAGGRVDTQYF. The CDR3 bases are TGTGCCAGCAGCGGCTTAGCGGGGGGGCGTGTAGATACGCAGTATTTT.

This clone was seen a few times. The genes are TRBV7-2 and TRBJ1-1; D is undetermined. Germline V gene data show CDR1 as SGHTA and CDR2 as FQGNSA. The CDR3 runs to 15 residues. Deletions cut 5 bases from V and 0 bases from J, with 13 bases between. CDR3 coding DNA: TGTGCCAGCAGCCTACTAATCAATTTGAACACTGAAGCTTTCTTT. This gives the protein CASSLLINLNTEAFF.

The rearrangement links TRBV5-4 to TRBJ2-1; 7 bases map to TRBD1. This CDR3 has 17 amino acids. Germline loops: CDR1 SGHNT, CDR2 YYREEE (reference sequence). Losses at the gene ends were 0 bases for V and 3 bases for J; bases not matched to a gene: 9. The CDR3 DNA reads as TGTGCCAGCAGCTTGGCCTTAGGGACAGACGACTACAATGAGCAGTTCTTC. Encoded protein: CASSLALGTDDYNEQFF.

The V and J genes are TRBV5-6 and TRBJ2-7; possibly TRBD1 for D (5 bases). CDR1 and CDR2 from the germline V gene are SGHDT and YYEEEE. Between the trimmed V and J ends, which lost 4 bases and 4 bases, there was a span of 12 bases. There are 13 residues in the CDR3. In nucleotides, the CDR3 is TGTGCCAGCAGCCTGACAAGGACATACGAGCAGTACTTC. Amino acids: CASSLTRTYEQYF.